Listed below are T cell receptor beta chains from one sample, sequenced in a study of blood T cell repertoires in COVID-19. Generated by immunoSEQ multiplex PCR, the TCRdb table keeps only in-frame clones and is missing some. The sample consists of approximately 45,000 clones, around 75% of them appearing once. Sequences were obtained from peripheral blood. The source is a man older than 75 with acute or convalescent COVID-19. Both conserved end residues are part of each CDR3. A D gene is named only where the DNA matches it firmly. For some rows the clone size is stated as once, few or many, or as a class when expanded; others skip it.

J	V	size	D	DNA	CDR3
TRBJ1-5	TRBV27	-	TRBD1	TGTGCCAGCAGCGCTTTCGACAGGGCGAATCAGCCCCAGCATTTT	CASSAFDRANQPQHF
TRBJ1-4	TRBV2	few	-	TGTGCCAGCAGACAGGGAGGGGAAAAACTGTTTTTT	CASRQGGEKLFF
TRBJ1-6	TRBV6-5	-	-	TGTGCCAGCAGTTTCTACCGGGACTTGGGTAATTCACCCCTCCACTTT	CASSFYRDLGNSPLHF
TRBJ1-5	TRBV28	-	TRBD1	TGTGCCAGCAGGACAGGGGGCAATCAGCCCCAGCATTTT	CASRTGGNQPQHF
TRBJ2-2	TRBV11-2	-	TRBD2	TGTGCCAGCAGCTATACCAGCGGGAGGGCCGGGGAGCTGTTTTTT	CASSYTSGRAGELFF
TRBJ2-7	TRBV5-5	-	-	TGTGCCAGCAGCTTGGTTGTTAGCTCCTACGAGCAGTACTTC	CASSLVVSSYEQYF
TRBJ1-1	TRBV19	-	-	TGTGCCAGTAGCCACTACGATACAAACACTGAAGCTTTCTTT	CASSHYDTNTEAFF
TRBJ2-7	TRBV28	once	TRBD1	TGTGCCAGCAGACGGACAGGGTCCACCTACGAGCAGTACTTC	CASRRTGSTYEQYF
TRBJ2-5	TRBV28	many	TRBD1	TGTGCCAGCAGTTCGTCGGGACAGCTCCAAGAGACCCAGTACTTC	CASSSSGQLQETQYF
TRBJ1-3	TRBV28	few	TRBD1	TGTGCCAGCAGTACAGGGGGCCTCTCTGGAAACACCATATATTTT	CASSTGGLSGNTIYF
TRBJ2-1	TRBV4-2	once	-	TGTGCCAGCAGCCAAGGAGGCCCTAATCCCTACAATGAGCAGTTCTTC	CASSQGGPNPYNEQFF